This T cell receptor (beta chain) was found in a study of blood T cell repertoires in COVID-19. Study-wide context: Samples representing acute and convalescent COVID-19 were sourced from the United States, Italy and Spain.

Original methodology: From reference gene primer amplification, estimates of nucleated cell counts were derived. The table came from immunoSEQ multiplex PCR; TCRdb's copy has only in-frame clones and leaves some out. From that table come the V and J calls and clone size; the DNA was used to work out D and trimming. Of around 220,000 clones detected, 84% appear once; the ten largest clones hold about 6.6%. The V gene lost 6 bases and the J gene lost 4 bases, with 9 bases spanning the gap. This CDR3 spans 12 amino acids. CDR1 and CDR2 from the germline V gene are MNHEY and SVGEGT. Sequencing was performed on PBMCs or T cells enriched from blood (not recorded which). The TCR comes from a woman in her 40s who had recovered from COVID-19. The V call is TRBV6-2 or TRBV6-3, the J call TRBJ1-2; D is uncertain. The chain's CDR3 is CASSLRGYGYTF. The CDR3 DNA sequence: TGTGCCAGCAGCCTCCGGGGCTATGGCTACACCTTC.